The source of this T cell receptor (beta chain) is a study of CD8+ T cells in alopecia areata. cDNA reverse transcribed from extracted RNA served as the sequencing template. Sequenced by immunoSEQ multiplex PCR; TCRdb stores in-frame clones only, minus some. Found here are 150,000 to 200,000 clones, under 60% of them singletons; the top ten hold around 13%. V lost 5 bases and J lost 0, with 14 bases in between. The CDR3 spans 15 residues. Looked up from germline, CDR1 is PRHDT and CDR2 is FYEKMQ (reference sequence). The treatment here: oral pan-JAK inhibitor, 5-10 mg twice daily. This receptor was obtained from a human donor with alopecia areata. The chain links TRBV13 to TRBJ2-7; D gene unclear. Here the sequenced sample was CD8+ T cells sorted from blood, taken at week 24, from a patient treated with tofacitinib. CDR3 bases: TGTGCCAGCAGCACCGAGCTGGACCACTCCTACGAGCAGTACTTC. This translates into CASSTELDHSYEQYF.